These 10 T cell receptor beta chains came from one sample sequenced in a study of T cell responses to AZD1222 COVID-19 vaccine. Method: immunoSEQ multiplex PCR; TCRdb's copy keeps in-frame clones and lacks some. The table lists 150,000 to 200,000 clones, about 89% of them singletons. The sequencing here drew on peripheral blood, taken on day 0 of AZD1222 vaccination. The receptor source for this set is an adult in good health.

J is TRBJ2-2 and V is TRBV19; 11 nucleotides agree with TRBD2. The CDR3 is 14 amino acids. The germline V gene encodes CDR1 LNHDA and CDR2 SQIVND (reference sequence). Trimming cost V 3 bases and J 7 bases; bases outside gene matches: 1. As DNA, the CDR3 is TGTGCCAGTAGTATGCTAGCGGGAGGCGGGGAGCTGTTTTTT. This gives the protein CASSMLAGGGELFF.

The CDR3 is CASSMSRGPSNYGYTF. The CDR3 nucleotides are TGTGCCAGTAGTATGTCCAGAGGCCCTTCTAACTATGGCTACACCTTC. The J gene is TRBJ1-2, the V gene TRBV19; D gene unclear. The V gene lost 3 bases and the J gene lost 0 bases, with 14 bases spanning the gap. The CDR3 extends over 16 amino acids. Germline CDR1 is LNHDA and CDR2 is SQIVND (reference sequence).

This clone was detected only a few times. The chain carries TRBV5-1 and TRBJ2-7; maybe TRBD1 (6 bases). Germline lookup yields CDR1 SGHRS and CDR2 YFSETQ. There are 13 residues in the CDR3. With 1 base removed from V and 5 bases from J, the gap between germline ends came to 10 bases. The CDR3 DNA is TGCGCCAGCAGCTTGCAGGGGCTCGACGAGCAGTACGTC. This encodes CASSLQGLDEQYV.

This clone was recorded a few times. The chain uses TRBV6-2 or TRBV6-3 and TRBJ2-1, with a possible D match to TRBD1 (5 bases). The CDR3 extends over 17 amino acids. The germline CDR1 and CDR2 sequences are MNHEY and SVGEGT. Trimming removed 4 bases from V and 0 bases from J, with 16 bases in between. CDR3 region: CASSLVGHPSSYNEQFF. The DNA for the CDR3 is TGTGCCAGCAGTTTGGTAGGACATCCGAGCTCCTACAATGAGCAGTTCTTC.

J is TRBJ2-1 and V is TRBV4-2; TRBD2 is a possible D gene (6 bases). There are 14 residues in the CDR3. Germline CDR1 is LGHNA and CDR2 is YNFKEQ. V lost 4 bases to trimming and J lost 10 bases, with 17 bases between them. The CDR3 is CASSPQEGASEQFF. The CDR3 DNA reads TGTGCCAGCAGCCCCCAGGAGGGAGCCTCGGAGCAGTTCTTC.

This chain uses TRBV5-4 with TRBJ1-1; a weak D match, TRBD1 (6 bases). The CDR3 extends over 16 amino acids. The V gene lost 0 bases and the J gene lost 3 bases, with 15 bases spanning the gap. The germline V gene encodes CDR1 SGHNT and CDR2 YYREEE (reference sequence). CDR3: CASSLARRKGDTEAFF. CDR3 nucleotides: TGTGCCAGCAGCTTGGCCCGTCGGAAGGGGGACACTGAAGCTTTCTTT. Together with reference TRBV5-4 and TRBJ1-1, the CDR3 gives the full variable domain: ETGVTQSPTHLIKTRGQQVTLRCSSQSGHNTVSWYQQALGQGPQFIFQYYREEENGRGNFPPRFSGLQFPNYSSELNVNALELDDSALYLCASSLARRKGDTEAFFGQGTRLTVV.

This chain joins TRBV6-5 and TRBJ2-7; D may correspond to TRBD1 or TRBD2 (5 bases each). The CDR3 has 15 amino acids. Per the germline V gene, CDR1 is MNHEY and CDR2 is SVGAGI. V was clipped by 6 bases and J by 0 bases, with 15 bases between them. The CDR3 reads CASRHRGGTSYEQYF. CDR3 DNA: TGTGCCAGCAGGCACCGGGGCGGCACCTCCTACGAGCAGTACTTC.

J is TRBJ2-3 and V is TRBV7-2; D perhaps matches TRBD2 (6 bases). Trimming took off 5 bases at V and 2 bases at J, with 17 bases between the two ends. Germline V gene data show CDR1 as SGHTA and CDR2 as FQGNSA. There are 16 residues in the CDR3. The CDR3 is CASSVIGTYTTDTQYF. The DNA of the CDR3 is TGTGCCAGCAGCGTAATCGGGACTTACACCACAGATACGCAGTATTTT.

This clone was observed once. The V call is TRBV7-2, the J call TRBJ1-5; no reliable D call. The V and J ends lost 4 bases and 0 bases respectively, with 4 bases between them. The CDR3 is made up of 13 amino acids. Germline CDR1 is SGHTA and CDR2 is FQGNSA. The CDR3 DNA sequence: TGTGCCAGCAGCTCTGATAGCAATCAGCCCCAGCATTTT. Translating gives CASSSDSNQPQHF.

This chain uses TRBV6-5 with TRBJ1-5; TRBD1 is a possible D gene (6 bases). CDR1 and CDR2 from the germline V gene are MNHEY and SVGAGI. Trimming removed 6 bases from V and 0 bases from J, with 12 bases in between. CDR3 length: 15 residues. The CDR3 loop reads CASRQGILSNQPQHF. Written as DNA, the CDR3 is TGTGCCAGCAGACAGGGAATCCTTAGCAATCAGCCCCAGCATTTT.